This TCR beta chain was observed in a study of cytomegalovirus exposure and HLA in healthy donors (dated by TCRdb to 2016 to 2017). Looking at the study overall: In an earlier analysis of under 750 of the donors, approximately 300 Gb of sequence data and 120 million or so unique TCR beta sequences from about 179 million T cells were reported. The study combined high-throughput TCR immunosequencing, statistical association of individual TCRs with disease status, and machine learning to predict cytomegalovirus infection status. Donor age, sex, ethnicity and CMV serostatus were compiled alongside the repertoire data. The study used immunosequencing to profile the T cell repertoires of some 600 subjects and linked those repertoires to cytomegalovirus serostatus. HLA typing included class I and class II loci at four-digit resolution. Along with the roughly 670-subject first cohort, a separate validation cohort of 120 different subjects was used. The number of typed donors differed by locus: about 629-630 for A, B, C, DRB1 and DQB1; some 500 for DQA1; 600 to 610 for DPA1; and about 450 for DPB1. In a later genetic analysis, genome-wide SNP genotypes for about three fifths of the 666 donors were used, and that subset was treated as a discovery cohort. Every discovery cohort repertoire had been produced on one sequencing platform. To decide whether each TCR beta V gene segment behaved as functional or pseudogenic, an earlier analysis of 587 of the donors relied on high-throughput TCR beta sequencing. About five DR-DQ haplotypes were treated as single units for association and clustering because of strong linkage in the cohort. The later analysis used no new phenotypic data to find candidate immune exposures, relying instead on TCR beta sequences and their occurrence across donors. Among around 400 genotyped donors of the cohort, an average of approximately 240,000 unique TCR beta nucleotide sequences was sequenced per donor, of which 15% to 20% were non-productive. An early release that covered about 600 HLA-typed donors contained around 300 gigabases of sequencing data and 70 million to 100 million unique TCR sequences. A later analysis re-examined previously published TCR beta repertoires from 610 or so donors and added high-resolution HLA genotyping to investigate patterns of TCR occurrence. Among the roughly 400 genotyped donors, roughly 80% belonged to the genetic ancestry cluster associated with self-reported Caucasian donors. The study aimed to test whether signatures of past pathogen exposure could be identified by cataloging public T cell receptors.

Looking up the germline V gene (reference sequence) yields CDR1 LNHDA and CDR2 SQIVND. The CDR3 has 16 amino acids, counting the end cysteine and phenylalanine. Kept here is only the CDR3 DNA, which spans 48 bases and is read in frame from base 1. V trim: 7 bases; J trim: 0 bases; unmatched bases: 3. The cohort consisted of hundreds of healthy bone marrow donors. At the time of sampling, every cohort member was nominally healthy, though immune exposures that went unrecorded were likely present. The donor tested CMV seronegative and was one of the 352 seronegative cohort members. Every donor gave a peripheral blood sample, and the peripheral blood mononuclear cells from that sample were used for TCR beta sequencing. The Qiagen DNeasy Blood Extraction Kit was used to extract genomic DNA from the blood cell samples. The full study reports these points: A later analysis found that HLA-associated TCR beta chains were more clonally expanded and had lower generation probabilities than equally common non-associated chains. A further reported finding was that TCR beta sequences accurately predicted the HLA-A and HLA-B alleles for most subjects in the first cohort. The authors suggested that the approach could potentially be extended to other disease states and immunological phenotypes. Strong co-occurrence of HLA alleles, especially DR and DQ, made assigning TCR associations to individual alleles difficult. Because the 87-base-pair reads could not distinguish some IMGT-functional V segments, including TRBV6-2 and TRBV6-3, those segments were excluded. While some public TCRs were present in many individuals, most TCR sequences turned up only very rarely across donors. The study gave a list of over 150 TCR beta chains associated with cytomegalovirus. The classifier was reported to diagnose cytomegalovirus status with high specificity and sensitivity in both the original cohort and the validation cohort. In an earlier analysis of around 600 of the donors, most TCR beta V segments appeared in productive rearrangements about 87% or about 30% of the time, broadly matching IMGT annotations. A later genetic analysis reported fewer N-insertions in productive TCRs among donors in an Asian-associated ancestry cluster than the roughly 620-donor mean. At a false discovery rate of 0.05, a later analysis linked about 17,000 TCR beta sequences to specific HLA alleles. A later analysis reported that several top co-occurrence clusters appeared linked to parvovirus B19, influenza, CMV and Epstein-Barr virus. A few of the identified cytomegalovirus-associated TCR beta chains were confirmed in vitro to be specific for cytomegalovirus antigens. In a later analysis, the rate of TCR association differed among HLA loci, with DRB1 alleles having the most associated TCRs and HLA-C alleles having the fewest. The sequencing pipeline was judged likely to have produced a cluster of highly shared sequence variants as a technical artifact. A later genetic analysis associated a missense DCLRE1C variant with V-gene and J-gene trimming of TCR beta chains, and an independent cohort replicated the association. Because counts were too low, more than 15 rarely observed V segments, including chromosome 9 orphons, were left out of the earlier analysis of some 640 of the donors. Because HLA typing was missing for some donors at each locus, association tests included only the typed subset. The only immune exposure information available for the cohort was CMV serostatus. Most CMV-associated TCR beta chains appeared to be HLA-restricted in a later analysis, and the HLA associations seemed to be driven largely by CMV exposure. Roughly uniform sequencing depth across donors was assumed in presence/absence analyses, although this assumption may not hold. The cohort was sequenced for TCR beta chains only, and without alpha or paired-chain data the features that could be detected were limited. Linkage disequilibrium might explain the correlated functional status among segregating V segments, but an unknown experimental factor could not be ruled out.

As for this clone: This clone's antigen is unknown. No base quality values were provided; no much bigger clone lies one nucleotide off.

Library preparation used the immunoSEQ multiplex PCR assay. For the multiplex PCR, a mixture combining 60 forward primers for TCR Vbeta segments and 13 reverse primers for TCR Jbeta segments was used. Amplification of the CDR3 region of rearranged TCR beta genes was performed with a multiplex PCR assay on genomic DNA. Amplified TCR beta libraries were sequenced as 87-base-pair reads on the Illumina HiSeq System. Turning to the authors' computational methods: A later analysis counted 65 million to 90 million unique TCR beta chains across the 670 or so repertoires, and some 11 million of these chains were shared by at least two donors. To remove PCR and sequencing errors, raw reads were error-corrected and collapsed into unique sequences using a nearest-neighbor algorithm that merged closely related sequences. CDR3 sequences were aligned to IMGT reference sequences to assign V, D and J gene segments. For a sequence to be retained, a match of at least six nucleotides to both a V gene segment and a J gene segment was required. Rearrangements were called productive when the CDR3 lacked stop codons and stayed in frame with V and J; all others were non-productive. CDR3 was defined by IMGT convention, running from the second conserved V-encoded cysteine to the conserved J-encoded phenylalanine. The earlier analysis of approximately 590 of the donors excluded any sequence lacking an unambiguous match to a single V gene segment. In an earlier analysis of 500 to 750 of the donors, V segments were called functional above 56.7% productive rearrangements and were called segregating when the between-donor standard deviation exceeded 5%. A statistical classification framework was built for diagnosing cytomegalovirus status from the catalog of TCR beta chain sequences. In a later analysis, V and J genes were assigned by comparing TCR nucleotide sequences against IMGT/GENE-DB human TR gene sequences. The TCRdist pipeline was used in a later analysis to assign CDR3 sequences and most-parsimonious VDJ recombination scenarios. A later analysis defined each TCR beta chain by its CDR3 amino acid sequence plus V-gene family, and excluded reads lacking a unique V-gene family. In a later analysis, 500 to 650 highly shared, low-generation-probability nucleotide sequences were removed to address suspected cross-contamination and a sequencing artifact. In a later analysis, a clonal expansion index was calculated for each public chain from normalized within-repertoire ranks of inferred template counts. Generation probabilities in a later analysis came from a VDJ recombination model fitted to out-of-frame rearrangements, and those results were checked against IGoR. In a later analysis, hypergeometric tests were used to score TCR-TCR, TCR-HLA and TCR-CMV co-occurrence, with a repertoire-size bias correction applied to TCR pairs. To estimate false discovery rates, a later analysis permuted the HLA or CMV assignments 20 times. In a later analysis, co-occurring TCRs were grouped using DBSCAN, and TCRdist sequence similarity was added for clustering within HLA-allele-positive subsets. Repertoires with fewer than 30,000 or more than 120,000 public chains, plus five repertoires with anomalous nucleotide sharing, were excluded from co-occurrence clustering. TCRdb's version of the immuneACCESS table is confined to in-frame rearrangements and falls short of the full clone set. An unresolved V gene accounts for under half of the shortfall where checked; the remainder is of unknown origin. V and J calls and clone size are those listed in that table; D and trimming were worked out from the DNA. The sample contains around 220,000 clones, about 83% of them found a single time. 1.2% to 1.5% of the sample comes from the top ten.

This receptor chain uses TRBV19 and TRBJ2-1; 13 bases in the middle match TRBD2. The clonotype was recovered from a girl under 18 in good health and CMV-seronegative. The material sequenced was PBMCs. For the CDR3, the sequence is CASTRTSGGSYNEQFF. The DNA sequence reads TGTGCCAGTACCCGGACTAGCGGGGGCTCCTACAATGAGCAGTTCTTC.